This T cell receptor beta chain was documented in a study of T-cell reconstitution after alpha-beta-depleted transplantation in children. Using unique molecular identifiers, the investigators prepared the TCRbeta library. TCRdb re-called the PCR reads with MiXCR, one entry per CDR3 protein. The repertoire has about half a million distinct CDR3 sequences, about 12% of them found once; the top ten carry around 5.6%. This clonotype was observed many times. Germline V lookup: CDR1 MNHNS, CDR2 SASEGT. The J segment lost 6 bases and the V segment lost 6 bases, leaving 10 bases of the junction unmatched. The CDR3 runs 16 residues.

The source is a human donor who donated a stem cell graft to a child with combined immunodeficiency. This chain connects TRBV6-1 to TRBJ2-1; 11 positions agree with TRBD2. The material was PBMCs from the stem cell graft donor, obtained from the stem cell graft. The CDR3 loop is CASRGTSGSLGNEQFF. The CDR3 nucleotides read TGTGCCAGCAGGGGGACTAGCGGATCCTTGGGCAATGAGCAGTTCTTC.